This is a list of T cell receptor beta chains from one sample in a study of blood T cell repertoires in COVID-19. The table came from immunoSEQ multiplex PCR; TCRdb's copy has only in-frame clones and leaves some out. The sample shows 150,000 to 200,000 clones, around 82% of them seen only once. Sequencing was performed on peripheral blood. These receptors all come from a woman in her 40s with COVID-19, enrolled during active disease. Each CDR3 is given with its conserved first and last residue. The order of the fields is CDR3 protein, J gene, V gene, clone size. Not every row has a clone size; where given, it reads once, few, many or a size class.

CASSLGGTGSYEQYF TRBJ2-7 TRBV7-2 NA
CASSIPKAGRGNEQFF TRBJ2-1 TRBV19 NA
CASSWGPTANNSPLHF TRBJ1-6 TRBV19 NA
CASSLVADYNEQFF TRBJ2-1 TRBV5-1 NA
CASSQRLIQGEKLFF TRBJ1-4 TRBV3-1/TRBV3-2 NA
CATEQGSGNTIYF TRBJ1-3 TRBV10-3 NA
CARSLATSGRGRRYNEQFF TRBJ2-1 TRBV5-3 NA
CASKWTGEKLFF TRBJ1-4 TRBV2 NA
CASSSGLAGGVGELFF TRBJ2-2 TRBV19 NA
CAWRDRGRAPTNEKLFF TRBJ1-4 TRBV30 many
CAWSGGNYGYTF TRBJ1-2 TRBV30 NA
CASTRTNRNYGYTF TRBJ1-2 TRBV5-6 NA
CASTEGALQGGTQYF TRBJ2-3 TRBV6-5 NA
CASSYPSERNREEVDGYTF TRBJ1-2 TRBV6-7 NA